This TCR beta chain came from a study of cytomegalovirus exposure and HLA in healthy donors. The germline V gene encodes CDR1 SGHDT and CDR2 YYEEEE. The CDR3 loop spans 13 amino acids. Trimming took off 0 bases at V and 4 bases at J, with 5 bases between the two ends. Clones were read by immunoSEQ multiplex PCR, and TCRdb kept only the in-frame ones, dropping some. The sample consists of around 250,000 clones, around 90% of them appearing once. Sequencing was done on a sample of PBMCs. The source of this sequence is a woman aged 18-35 years in good health and CMV-seronegative. The genes are TRBV5-6 and TRBJ1-5; D remains ambiguous. CDR3 residues: CASSLDRNQPQHF. The CDR3 DNA reads as TGTGCCAGCAGCTTGGACCGGAATCAGCCCCAGCATTTT. Full variable domain (remainder filled in from reference TRBV5-6 and TRBJ1-5): DAGVTQSPTHLIKTRGQQVTLRCSPKSGHDTVSWYQQALGQGPQFIFQYYEEEERQRGNFPDRFSGHQFPNYSSELNVNALLLGDSALYLCASSLDRNQPQHFGDGTRLSIL.